These T cell receptor beta chains were read from a single sample in a study of cytomegalovirus exposure and HLA in healthy donors. Profiled with immunoSEQ multiplex PCR; TCRdb holds only in-frame clones, not every one. Here the sample spans fewer than 150,000 clones, roughly 80% being singletons. Sequencing used PBMCs. The receptors come from a female donor in good health and CMV-seronegative. Both conserved end residues are part of each CDR3. The order of the fields is V gene, J gene, D gene, clone size, CDR3 protein, CDR3 DNA. The D gene is left open where the match is weak. Only part of the rows carry a size: once, few, many, or a class if the clone is expanded.

>TRBV7-8|TRBJ2-5|-|-
CASSLAGRETQYF
TGTGCCAGCAGCTTAGCGGGGAGAGAGACCCAGTACTTC
>TRBV29-1|TRBJ2-5|-|-
CSVRSPQGETQYF
TGCAGCGTTAGGTCCCCCCAGGGGGAGACCCAGTACTTC
>TRBV4-2|TRBJ2-3|TRBD2|-
CASSQDPGGPDTQYF
TGTGCCAGCAGCCAAGATCCGGGAGGGCCAGATACGCAGTATTTT
>TRBV18|TRBJ1-4|TRBD1|-
CASSGQALNEKLFF
TGTGCCAGCTCTGGACAGGCTCTTAATGAAAAACTGTTTTTT
>TRBV6-5|TRBJ2-1|TRBD2|-
CASSWPGLAGGNEQFF
TGTGCCAGCAGTTGGCCGGGACTAGCGGGGGGAAATGAGCAGTTCTTC
>TRBV27|TRBJ1-2|TRBD1|-
CASSPRTGGAYGYTF
TGTGCCAGCAGTCCGCGGACAGGGGGCGCATATGGCTACACCTTC
>TRBV4-2|TRBJ2-7|-|once
CASSLLTGVEQYF
TGTGCCAGCAGCCTACTAACCGGAGTCGAGCAGTACTTC
>TRBV6-5|TRBJ1-1|TRBD1|-
CASSPGTGIEAFF
TGTGCCAGCAGCCCCGGGACAGGGATCGAAGCTTTCTTT
>TRBV5-1|TRBJ2-5|TRBD2|once
CASSRTSGSGETQYF
TGCGCCAGCTCCCGGACTAGCGGGAGCGGCGAGACCCAGTACTTC
>TRBV28|TRBJ1-5|TRBD1|few
CASSLVAGGNQPQHF
TGTGCCAGCAGTTTGGTAGCAGGGGGAAATCAGCCCCAGCATTTT
>TRBV4-1|TRBJ1-5|-|once
CASSSAGVQPQHF
TGCGCCAGCAGCTCAGCGGGGGTTCAGCCCCAGCATTTT
>TRBV7-9|TRBJ1-5|TRBD1|-
CASSLGDRGGNQPQHF
TGTGCCAGCAGCTTAGGGGACAGGGGAGGCAATCAGCCCCAGCATTTT
>TRBV6-1|TRBJ2-1|-|-
CASSEVGIPRGNEQFF
TGTGCCAGCAGTGAAGTTGGGATACCACGGGGCAATGAGCAGTTCTTC
>TRBV25-1|TRBJ2-7|-|-
CASSEADSYEQYF
TGTGCCAGCAGTGAAGCCGACAGTTACGAGCAGTACTTC
>TRBV28|TRBJ1-1|TRBD1|-
CASRATGANTEAFF
TGTGCCAGCAGGGCAACAGGGGCTAACACTGAAGCTTTCTTT
>TRBV19|TRBJ1-2|-|-
CASSIGQGHGYTF
TGTGCCAGTAGTATAGGCCAGGGGCATGGCTACACCTTC
>TRBV25-1|TRBJ2-1|-|-
CASSWTTGFNEQFF
TGTGCCAGCAGTTGGACTACAGGATTCAATGAGCAGTTCTTC
>TRBV5-1|TRBJ2-1|TRBD2|-
CASRVSGSNEQFF
TGCGCCAGCAGGGTTAGCGGGAGCAATGAGCAGTTCTTC
>TRBV19|TRBJ1-2|TRBD1|-
CASSPEDRVYGYTF
TGTGCCAGTAGTCCTGAAGACAGGGTCTATGGCTACACCTTC
>TRBV29-1|TRBJ2-1|TRBD2|few
CSVEEAGREKHEQFF
TGCAGCGTTGAAGAGGCCGGGAGGGAGAAACATGAGCAGTTCTTC
>TRBV6-1|TRBJ1-5|-|-
CASSLGRDQPQHF
TGTGCCAGCAGCCTTGGGCGGGATCAGCCCCAGCATTTT
>TRBV4-2|TRBJ2-1|TRBD2|few
CASSQGIAGYNEQFF
TGTGCCAGCAGCCAAGGTATAGCGGGGTACAATGAGCAGTTCTTC
>TRBV7-9|TRBJ2-1|-|-
CASSPREVTNDNEQFF
TGTGCCAGCAGCCCCAGGGAAGTAACCAATGACAATGAGCAGTTCTTC
>TRBV6-1|TRBJ2-7|-|-
CASSGAGPSYEQYF
TGTGCCAGCAGTGGGGCAGGCCCTTCCTACGAGCAGTACTTC
>TRBV25-1|TRBJ2-5|TRBD2|-
CASSGASGQETQYF
TGTGCCAGCAGTGGAGCTAGCGGCCAAGAGACCCAGTACTTC
>TRBV5-1|TRBJ2-7|TRBD1|once
CASSLYRGPYEQYF
TGCGCCAGCAGCTTGTACAGGGGGCCCTACGAGCAGTACTTC
>TRBV27|TRBJ2-3|TRBD2|-
CASSPDTAVARENTDTQYF
TGTGCCAGCAGTCCGGATACCGCCGTTGCGCGGGAGAACACAGATACGCAGTATTTT
>TRBV11-2|TRBJ1-3|-|once
CASSLDTGMGNTIYF
TGTGCCAGCAGCTTAGATACAGGGATGGGAAACACCATATATTTT
>TRBV14|TRBJ2-3|TRBD1|-
CASSQYRGSDTQYF
TGTGCCAGCAGCCAATACAGGGGGTCAGATACGCAGTATTTT
>TRBV29-1|TRBJ2-1|-|few
CSVEAGELIHEQFF
TGCAGCGTTGAAGCGGGAGAGCTCATCCATGAGCAGTTCTTC
>TRBV27|TRBJ1-2|TRBD1|-
CASTPGTAAHYGYTF
TGTGCCAGCACTCCCGGGACAGCCGCCCACTATGGCTACACCTTC
>TRBV30|TRBJ1-1|TRBD1|-
CAWDRGISLNTEAFF
TGTGCCTGGGACAGGGGGATCTCTCTGAACACTGAAGCTTTCTTT
>TRBV28|TRBJ1-2|-|-
CASALQGKYGYTF
TGTGCCAGCGCTTTACAGGGAAAGTATGGCTACACCTTC
>TRBV27|TRBJ2-7|TRBD2|-
CASHTSGNTYEQYF
TGTGCCAGCCATACTAGCGGGAACACCTACGAGCAGTACTTC
>TRBV18|TRBJ2-3|-|once
CASLRTSTDTQYF
TGTGCCAGCTTAAGGACTAGCACAGATACGCAGTATTTT
>TRBV7-3|TRBJ2-7|TRBD1|once
CASSFGTAPFYEQYF
TGTGCCAGCAGCTTTGGGACAGCTCCTTTCTACGAGCAGTACTTC
>TRBV7-3|TRBJ2-2|TRBD2|-
CASSPIGLAGGTGELFF
TGTGCCAGCAGCCCAATAGGGCTAGCGGGAGGTACCGGGGAGCTGTTTTTT
>TRBV6-5|TRBJ2-7|TRBD1|-
CASSAGTGFEQYF
TGTGCCAGCAGTGCCGGGACAGGATTCGAGCAGTACTTC
>TRBV7-9|TRBJ2-2|-|-
CASSLRDLNTGELFF
TGTGCCAGCAGCTTACGGGACTTGAACACCGGGGAGCTGTTTTTT
>TRBV2|TRBJ2-1|TRBD2|-
CASSVGLARKNEQFF
TGTGCCAGCAGTGTCGGACTAGCGAGAAAGAATGAGCAGTTCTTC
>TRBV13|TRBJ2-1|TRBD2|-
CASSSPTSGVGEQFF
TGTGCCAGCAGCTCCCCGACTAGCGGGGTAGGTGAGCAGTTCTTC
>TRBV5-6|TRBJ1-2|TRBD1|-
CASSPPGQGASYGYTF
TGTGCCAGCAGCCCCCCGGGACAGGGGGCGTCCTATGGCTACACCTTC
>TRBV6-1|TRBJ1-4|-|few
CASSQIRDFNEKLFF
TGTGCCAGCAGTCAGATCCGGGATTTTAATGAAAAACTGTTTTTT
>TRBV6-1|TRBJ2-2|-|-
CASRVTRSGELFF
TGTGCCAGCAGGGTGACTCGGTCCGGGGAGCTGTTTTTT
>TRBV9|TRBJ2-7|TRBD2|few
CASSVSPTSGKNEQYF
TGTGCCAGCAGCGTCAGCCCGACTAGCGGGAAGAACGAGCAGTACTTC
>TRBV5-6|TRBJ2-7|TRBD1|-
CASSWEGGHEQYF
TGTGCCAGCAGCTGGGAAGGGGGCCACGAGCAGTACTTC
>TRBV14|TRBJ1-2|-|-
CASSQAGGRNYGYTF
TGTGCCAGCAGCCAAGCGGGAGGCAGGAACTATGGCTACACCTTC
>TRBV29-1|TRBJ1-1|-|-
CSAEDSGTEAFF
TGCAGCGCCGAGGACAGTGGGACTGAAGCTTTCTTT
>TRBV2|TRBJ2-4|TRBD2|-
CASIEWGLAGFSTKNIQYF
TGTGCCAGCATCGAATGGGGACTAGCGGGATTCTCGACCAAAAACATTCAGTACTTC
>TRBV18|TRBJ1-3|TRBD1|-
CASSPRTGAGNTIYF
TGTGCCAGCTCACCTAGGACAGGGGCTGGAAACACCATATATTTT
>TRBV7-2|TRBJ1-2|TRBD1|-
CASSLDRGNYGYTF
TGTGCCAGCAGCTTAGACAGGGGGAACTATGGCTACACCTTC
>TRBV7-9|TRBJ1-4|TRBD1|-
CASSSSQQGAREKLFF
TGTGCCAGCAGCTCCTCCCAACAGGGGGCGCGAGAAAAACTGTTTTTT
>TRBV19|TRBJ1-2|-|few
CATARGVMGDGYTF
TGTGCCACCGCCAGGGGAGTAATGGGGGACGGCTACACCTTC
>TRBV5-1|TRBJ2-7|-|-
CASSLQRGYEQYF
TGCGCCAGCAGCTTACAAAGGGGCTACGAGCAGTACTTC
>TRBV2|TRBJ1-5|TRBD1|-
CANGQGGAQPQHF
TGTGCCAACGGACAGGGTGGTGCTCAGCCCCAGCATTTT
>TRBV7-2|TRBJ2-7|TRBD1|once
CASRQGAYEQYF
TGTGCCAGCAGACAGGGGGCCTACGAGCAGTACTTC